This is a list of T cell receptor beta chains from one sample in a study of blood T cell repertoires in COVID-19. The table came from immunoSEQ multiplex PCR; TCRdb's copy has only in-frame clones and leaves some out. In the table there are 65,000 to 70,000 clones, approximately 79% of which are singletons. Sequenced: peripheral blood. These receptors all come from a woman aged 55-70 years with acute or convalescent COVID-19. Each CDR3 is given with its conserved first and last residue. The D gene is left open where the match is weak. Only part of the rows carry a size: once, few, many, or a class if the clone is expanded.

CDR3 protein | CDR3 DNA | CDR3 length | J gene | clone size | D gene | V gene
CAWSQGSNQPQHF | TGTGCCTGGAGTCAGGGAAGCAATCAGCCCCAGCATTTT | 13 | TRBJ1-5 | . | . | TRBV30
CASSGGTGGSYEQYF | TGTGCCAGCAGCGGGGGGACAGGGGGATCCTACGAGCAGTACTTC | 15 | TRBJ2-7 | . | TRBD1 | TRBV5-4
CASGRGQETEQFF | TGCGCCAGCGGCAGGGGACAGGAGACGGAGCAGTTCTTC | 13 | TRBJ2-1 | . | TRBD1 | TRBV5-1
CASSPDTPSTDTQYF | TGTGCCAGCAGTCCGGACACCCCTAGCACAGATACGCAGTATTTT | 15 | TRBJ2-3 | . | . | TRBV28
CATSRDGTGSGEQYF | TGTGCCACCAGCAGAGATGGGACAGGGTCAGGCGAGCAGTACTTC | 15 | TRBJ2-7 | . | TRBD1 | TRBV15
CASSLGWDPGADYGYTF | TGTGCCAGCAGCTTAGGATGGGACCCAGGGGCGGACTATGGCTACACCTTC | 17 | TRBJ1-2 | . | . | TRBV7-9
CASSRDSPADGYTF | TGTGCCAGCAGTCGTGACAGCCCGGCGGATGGCTACACCTTC | 14 | TRBJ1-2 | . | . | TRBV2
CSVLGTASSTDTQYF | TGCAGCGTGCTTGGGACAGCTTCTAGCACAGATACGCAGTATTTT | 15 | TRBJ2-3 | . | TRBD1 | TRBV29-1
CAWSVRGRGHSYEQYF | TGTGCCTGGAGTGTAAGAGGTCGTGGACACTCCTACGAGCAGTACTTC | 16 | TRBJ2-7 | . | . | TRBV30
CASSPPGRSGNTIYF | TGTGCCAGCAGTCCCCCGGGGAGGTCTGGAAACACCATATATTTT | 15 | TRBJ1-3 | . | . | TRBV6-6
CSASSLRRGNEQFF | TGCAGTGCTAGTTCTCTACGGCGGGGGAATGAGCAGTTCTTC | 14 | TRBJ2-1 | . | TRBD2 | TRBV20-1
CASSHHPDRGNAPEAFF | TGCGCCAGCAGCCACCACCCGGACAGGGGCAATGCCCCTGAAGCTTTCTTT | 17 | TRBJ1-1 | . | TRBD1 | TRBV4-1
CASSLYQGLDSPLHF | TGTGCCAGCAGTTTATATCAGGGGCTGGATTCACCCCTCCACTTT | 15 | TRBJ1-6 | . | . | TRBV28
CASSSPGQGSGANVLTF | TGTGCCAGCAGCTCTCCGGGACAGGGCTCTGGGGCCAACGTCCTGACTTTC | 17 | TRBJ2-6 | . | TRBD1 | TRBV5-4
CASSSGTSTGELFF | TGCGCCAGCAGCTCCGGGACTAGCACCGGGGAGCTGTTTTTT | 14 | TRBJ2-2 | . | TRBD2 | TRBV10-1
CASRRGTSGRFTGELFF | TGTGCCAGCAGAAGAGGGACTAGCGGTCGTTTCACCGGGGAGCTGTTTTTT | 17 | TRBJ2-2 | . | TRBD2 | TRBV28
CASSSNSGFTDTQYF | TGTGCCAGCAGTTCGAATAGCGGGTTCACAGATACGCAGTATTTT | 15 | TRBJ2-3 | . | TRBD2 | TRBV27
CASKEGGKGELFF | TGTGCCAGCAAAGAAGGAGGGAAAGGGGAGCTGTTTTTT | 13 | TRBJ2-2 | once | . | TRBV27
CASSWGGYEAFF | TGTGCCAGCAGTTGGGGGGGGTATGAAGCTTTCTTT | 12 | TRBJ1-1 | . | . | TRBV12-3/TRBV12-4
CASSSGTSGGTLGDTQYF | TGCGCCAGCAGCTCGGGGACTAGCGGGGGGACCCTGGGAGATACGCAGTATTTT | 18 | TRBJ2-3 | . | TRBD2 | TRBV5-1
CASSPLAGLAYEQYF | TGTGCCAGCAGCCCCCTAGCGGGGTTGGCCTACGAGCAGTACTTC | 15 | TRBJ2-7 | . | TRBD2 | TRBV28
CSASLLGGNTEAFF | TGCAGTGCTAGTTTATTAGGGGGGAACACTGAAGCTTTCTTT | 14 | TRBJ1-1 | few | . | TRBV20-1
CASSQGTGYLSPLHF | TGTGCCAGCAGCCAGGGGACAGGGTATCTTTCACCCCTCCACTTT | 15 | TRBJ1-6 | . | TRBD1 | TRBV14
CASSPTRGDTGELFF | TGTGCCAGCAGCCCAACCAGGGGGGACACCGGGGAGCTGTTTTTT | 15 | TRBJ2-2 | . | . | TRBV7-9
CALTFQGTAFF | TGTGCACTAACCTTTCAGGGTACAGCTTTCTTT | 11 | TRBJ1-1 | . | . | TRBV12-3/TRBV12-4
CASSQEDLGASATEAFF | TGTGCCAGCAGCCAAGAAGATTTGGGGGCATCGGCCACTGAAGCTTTCTTT | 17 | TRBJ1-1 | once | . | TRBV4-2
CASSQTGRGGNEQFF | TGTGCTAGCAGCCAAACCGGGCGGGGGGGAAATGAGCAGTTCTTC | 15 | TRBJ2-1 | . | TRBD2 | TRBV7-7
CASSFPLDAHSKEGAPGELFF | TGTGCCAGCAGTTTTCCGTTAGATGCACACAGCAAGGAGGGCGCCCCCGGGGAGCTGTTTTTT | 21 | TRBJ2-2 | . | . | TRBV28
CASSLMWGGDDTQYF | TGCGCCAGCAGCTTGATGTGGGGGGGAGACGATACGCAGTATTTT | 15 | TRBJ2-3 | . | TRBD2 | TRBV5-1
CASSLYNRENYGYTF | TGTGCCAGCAGTTTATATAACAGGGAGAACTATGGCTACACCTTC | 15 | TRBJ1-2 | . | . | TRBV27
CAWSGRDRQYEQYF | TGTGCCTGGAGTGGCCGGGACAGGCAGTACGAGCAGTACTTC | 14 | TRBJ2-7 | . | TRBD1 | TRBV30
CASSLTGDRLYEQYF | TGTGCCAGCAGCTTGACAGGGGACCGCCTTTACGAGCAGTACTTC | 15 | TRBJ2-7 | few | TRBD1 | TRBV11-1
CSVVGAGGTEAFF | TGCAGCGTTGTGGGGGCAGGGGGGACTGAAGCTTTCTTT | 13 | TRBJ1-1 | . | TRBD1 | TRBV29-1
CASAAGASPDTQYF | TGTGCCAGCGCAGCGGGGGCTAGCCCAGATACGCAGTATTTT | 14 | TRBJ2-3 | . | TRBD2 | TRBV6-4
CASSGPDLEKLFF | TGTGCCAGCAGCGGGCCTGACCTGGAAAAACTGTTTTTT | 13 | TRBJ1-4 | . | . | TRBV5-5
CASSRQTALDYGYTF | TGTGCCAGCTCACGCCAGACAGCCCTCGACTATGGCTACACCTTC | 15 | TRBJ1-2 | . | . | TRBV18
CASSQVGGYNEQFF | TGCGCCAGCAGCCAAGTAGGCGGATACAATGAGCAGTTCTTC | 14 | TRBJ2-1 | . | . | TRBV4-1
CASSSQTGGAAEAFF | TGTGCCAGCAGCTCTCAAACCGGGGGGGCCGCTGAAGCTTTCTTT | 15 | TRBJ1-1 | . | . | TRBV9
CASSIVARTDYEQYF | TGTGCCAGTAGTATAGTGGCCCGGACTGATTACGAGCAGTACTTC | 15 | TRBJ2-7 | . | . | TRBV19
CASSQETSGGSGANVLTF | TGTGCCAGCAGCCAAGAAACTAGCGGGGGCTCTGGGGCCAACGTCCTGACTTTC | 18 | TRBJ2-6 | . | TRBD2 | TRBV3-1/TRBV3-2